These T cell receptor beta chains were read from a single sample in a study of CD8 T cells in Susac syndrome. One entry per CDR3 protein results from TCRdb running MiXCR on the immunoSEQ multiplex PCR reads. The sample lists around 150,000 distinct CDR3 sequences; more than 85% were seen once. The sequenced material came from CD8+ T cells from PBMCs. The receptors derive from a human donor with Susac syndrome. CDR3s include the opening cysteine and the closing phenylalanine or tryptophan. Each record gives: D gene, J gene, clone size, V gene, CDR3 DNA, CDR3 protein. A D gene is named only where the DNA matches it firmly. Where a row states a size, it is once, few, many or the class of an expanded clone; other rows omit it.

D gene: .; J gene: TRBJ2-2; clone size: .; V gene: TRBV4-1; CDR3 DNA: TGCGCCAGCAGCCCCCCGGTGGCAGGCACCGGGGAGCTGTTTTTT; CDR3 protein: CASSPPVAGTGELFF
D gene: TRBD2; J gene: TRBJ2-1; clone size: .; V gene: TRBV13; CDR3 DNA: TGTGCCAGCAGCCCGCTGACTAGCGGGAGACTGTATGGCAATGAGCAGTTCTTC; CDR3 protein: CASSPLTSGRLYGNEQFF
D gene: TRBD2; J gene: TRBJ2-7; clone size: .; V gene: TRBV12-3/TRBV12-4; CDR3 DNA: TGTGCCAGCAGTTTTTCACCGGGGGGACTGCCAGACGAGCAGTACTTC; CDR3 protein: CASSFSPGGLPDEQYF
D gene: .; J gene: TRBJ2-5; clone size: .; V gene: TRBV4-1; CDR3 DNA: TGCGCCAGCAGTAGCCGGGGGGAGACCCAGTACTTC; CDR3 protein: CASSSRGETQYF
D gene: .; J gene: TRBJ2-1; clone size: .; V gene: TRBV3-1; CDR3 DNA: TGTGCCAGCAGCCAAGATCGATTAAGCTTCCCCAATGAGCAGTTCTTC; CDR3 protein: CASSQDRLSFPNEQFF
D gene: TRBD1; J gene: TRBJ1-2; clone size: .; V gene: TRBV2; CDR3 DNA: TGTGCCAGCAGTGCGTGGGACAGGGGTCAAGCCGCCTTC; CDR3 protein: CASSAWDRGQAAF
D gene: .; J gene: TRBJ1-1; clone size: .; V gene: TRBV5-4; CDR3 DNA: TGTGCCAGCATTAGCGGGTCGTCTGAAGCTTTCTTT; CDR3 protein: CASISGSSEAFF
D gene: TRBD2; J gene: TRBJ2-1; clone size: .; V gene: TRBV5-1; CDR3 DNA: TGCGCCAGCAGCTTGGCCGACCTCGGGACTACGCCCTACAATGAGCAGTTCTTC; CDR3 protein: CASSLADLGTTPYNEQFF
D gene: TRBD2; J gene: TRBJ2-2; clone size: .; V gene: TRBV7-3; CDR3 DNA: TGTGCCAGCAGCCCTCTTATCCCCCAAGCGGGACTAGCGGGAGCGAACACCGGGGAGCTGTTTTTT; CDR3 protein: CASSPLIPQAGLAGANTGELFF
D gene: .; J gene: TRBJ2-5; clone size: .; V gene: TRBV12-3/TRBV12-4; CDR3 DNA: TGTGCCAGCAGTTCCCCTCCTACCAAAGAGACCCAGTACTTC; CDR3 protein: CASSSPPTKETQYF
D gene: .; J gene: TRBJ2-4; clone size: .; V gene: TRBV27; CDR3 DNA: TGTGCCAGCAGTTTTGCAGGGGAAAACATTCAGTACTTC; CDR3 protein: CASSFAGENIQYF
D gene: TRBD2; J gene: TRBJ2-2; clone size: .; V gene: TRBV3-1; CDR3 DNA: TGTGCCAGCAGCCAAGTGAGGCCGACTAGCGACTATGGCACCGGGGAGCTGTTTTTT; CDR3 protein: CASSQVRPTSDYGTGELFF
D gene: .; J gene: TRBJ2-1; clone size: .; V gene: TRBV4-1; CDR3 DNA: TGCGCCAGCAGCCAATCAGCAGGGGCGCAGTTCTTC; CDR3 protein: CASSQSAGAQFF
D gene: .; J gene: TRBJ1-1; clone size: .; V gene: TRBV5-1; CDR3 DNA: TGCGCCAGCAGCTTGACAATCGGAGCAGGGAACACTGAAGCTTTCTTT; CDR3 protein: CASSLTIGAGNTEAFF
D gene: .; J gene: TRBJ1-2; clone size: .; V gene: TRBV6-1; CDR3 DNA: TGTGCCAGCAGTGAACTGGGGCTTGACTATGGCTACACCTTC; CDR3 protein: CASSELGLDYGYTF
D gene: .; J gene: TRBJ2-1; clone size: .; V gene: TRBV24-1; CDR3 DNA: TGTGCCACCAGTGATAGCAGGGAATACAATGAGCAGTTCTTC; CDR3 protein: CATSDSREYNEQFF
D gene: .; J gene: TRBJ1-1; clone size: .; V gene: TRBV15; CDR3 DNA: TGTGCCACCAGCAGAGACGCCCCGGGCCACACTGAAGCTTTCTTT; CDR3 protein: CATSRDAPGHTEAFF
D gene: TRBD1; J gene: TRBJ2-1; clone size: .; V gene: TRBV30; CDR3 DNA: TGTGCCTGGAGTGATAGGGGGCTACACAATGAGCAGTTCTTC; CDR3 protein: CAWSDRGLHNEQFF
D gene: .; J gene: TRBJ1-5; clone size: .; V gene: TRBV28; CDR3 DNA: TGTGCCAGCAGTACCGTTCCTGATATGCGCCAGCCCCAGCATTTT; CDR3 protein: CASSTVPDMRQPQHF
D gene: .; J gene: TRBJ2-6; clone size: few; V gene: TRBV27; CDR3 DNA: TGTGCCAGCAGTTTAGCTGTCTCTGGGGCCAACGTCCTGACTTTC; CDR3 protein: CASSLAVSGANVLTF
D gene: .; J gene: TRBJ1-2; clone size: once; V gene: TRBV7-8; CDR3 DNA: TGTGCCAGCAGCTTAGAGCTGTCGGAAGAAAACTATGGCTACACCTTC; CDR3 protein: CASSLELSEENYGYTF
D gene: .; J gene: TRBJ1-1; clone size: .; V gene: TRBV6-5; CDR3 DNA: TGTGCCAGCAGCCCCCTTGGGAGAACTAACACTGAAGCTTTCTTT; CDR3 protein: CASSPLGRTNTEAFF
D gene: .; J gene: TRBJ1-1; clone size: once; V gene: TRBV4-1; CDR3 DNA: TGCGCCAGCAGCCAAGCGGGTAGCGTGAACACTGAAGCTTTCTTT; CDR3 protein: CASSQAGSVNTEAFF
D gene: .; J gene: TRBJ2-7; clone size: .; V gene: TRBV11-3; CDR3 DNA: TGTGCCAGCAGCTTCTTCCACGAGCAGTACTTC; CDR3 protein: CASSFFHEQYF
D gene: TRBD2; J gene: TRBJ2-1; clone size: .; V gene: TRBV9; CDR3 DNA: TGTGCCAGCAGCACCCCGGGACTAGCTTACAATGAGCAGTTCTTC; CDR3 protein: CASSTPGLAYNEQFF
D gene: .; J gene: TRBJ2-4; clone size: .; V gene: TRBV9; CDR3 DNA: TGTGCCAGCAGCGTACTCGGGGGAACCAAAAACATTCAGTACTTC; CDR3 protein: CASSVLGGTKNIQYF
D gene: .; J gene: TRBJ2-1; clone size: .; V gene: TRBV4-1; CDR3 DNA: TGCGCCAGCAGGGGGGATGGTGGTAAGGATGAGCAGTTCTTC; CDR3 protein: CASRGDGGKDEQFF
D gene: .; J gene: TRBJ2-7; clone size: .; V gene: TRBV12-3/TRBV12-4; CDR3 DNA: TGTGCCAGCAGCTCTATTGGGGAGTACGAGCAGTACTTC; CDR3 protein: CASSSIGEYEQYF
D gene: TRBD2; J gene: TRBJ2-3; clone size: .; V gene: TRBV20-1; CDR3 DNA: TGCAGTGCTGAAATAGCGGGAACTAGCACAGATACGCAGTATTTT; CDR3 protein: CSAEIAGTSTDTQYF
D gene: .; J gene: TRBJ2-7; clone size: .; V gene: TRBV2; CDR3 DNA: TGTGCCAGCAGTGAAGAACAGGGTTTTCGACGGACCGAGCAGTACTTC; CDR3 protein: CASSEEQGFRRTEQYF
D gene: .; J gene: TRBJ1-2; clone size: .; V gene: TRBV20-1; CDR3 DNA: TGCAGTGTGGGGGGCTACACCTTC; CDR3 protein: CSVGGYTF
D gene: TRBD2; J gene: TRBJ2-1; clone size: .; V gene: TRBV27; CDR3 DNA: TGTGCCAGCAGCCACGGGACTAGCGGGAGCAATGAGCAGTTCTTC; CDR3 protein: CASSHGTSGSNEQFF
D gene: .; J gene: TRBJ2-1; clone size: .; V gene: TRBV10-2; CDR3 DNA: TGCGCCAGCAGCGACGTCGTGAACAATGAGCAGTTCTTC; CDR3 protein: CASSDVVNNEQFF
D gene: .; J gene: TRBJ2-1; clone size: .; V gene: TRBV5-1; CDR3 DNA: TGCGCCAGCAGCTTGGCAGCCAGCGGGCCACAAGATGAGCAGTTCTTC; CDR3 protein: CASSLAASGPQDEQFF
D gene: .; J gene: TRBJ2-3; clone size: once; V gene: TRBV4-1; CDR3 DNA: TGCGCCAGCAGCCAGGAGCGGGCAAGCACAGATACGCAGTATTTT; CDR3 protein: CASSQERASTDTQYF
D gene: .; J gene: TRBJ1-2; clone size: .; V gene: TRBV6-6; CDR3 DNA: TGTGCCAGCAGTTACTCGGCGGAGGGAGGCTACACCTTC; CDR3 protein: CASSYSAEGGYTF
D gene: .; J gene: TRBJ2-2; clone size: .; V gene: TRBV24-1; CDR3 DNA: TGTGCCACCAGTGGGGGACCACGGGCCGGGGAGCTGTTTTTT; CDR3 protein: CATSGGPRAGELFF
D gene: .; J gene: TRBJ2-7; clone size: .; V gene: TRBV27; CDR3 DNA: TGTGCCAGCAGACAGTTGGTTAGCGAAGAGCAGTACTTC; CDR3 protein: CASRQLVSEEQYF
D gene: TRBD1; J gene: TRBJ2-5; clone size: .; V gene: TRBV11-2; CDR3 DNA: TGTGCCAGCAGCTTACCCATTTTGGGACAGGACCAAGAGACCCAGTACTTC; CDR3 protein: CASSLPILGQDQETQYF
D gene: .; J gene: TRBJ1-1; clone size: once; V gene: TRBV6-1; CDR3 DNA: TGTGCCAGCAGGGGGTCGGGAGGGGGAGGGCACACTGAAGCTTTCTTT; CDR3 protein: CASRGSGGGGHTEAFF
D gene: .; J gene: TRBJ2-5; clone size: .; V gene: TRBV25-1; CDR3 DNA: TGTGCCACCACGAGTTTCCAGGGGAGTACGGAGACCCAGTACTTC; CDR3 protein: CATTSFQGSTETQYF
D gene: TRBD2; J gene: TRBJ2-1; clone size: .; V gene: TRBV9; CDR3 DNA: TGTGCCAGCAGCGTAACTAGCGGCAATGAGCAGTTCTTC; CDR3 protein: CASSVTSGNEQFF
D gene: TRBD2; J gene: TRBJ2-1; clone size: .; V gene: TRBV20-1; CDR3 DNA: TGCAGTGCTAGGGATAGGGGTAGCGGGGTTTACAATGAGCAGTTCTTC; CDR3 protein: CSARDRGSGVYNEQFF
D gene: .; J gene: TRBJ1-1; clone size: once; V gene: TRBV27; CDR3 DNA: TGTGCCAGCAGTCTCGGTGCGGAAAGTACCACTGAAGCTTTCTTT; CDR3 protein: CASSLGAESTTEAFF
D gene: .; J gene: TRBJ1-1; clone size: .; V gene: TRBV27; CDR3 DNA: TGTGCCAGCAGTCTGGTAAGGACCATGGAAGCTTTCTTT; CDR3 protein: CASSLVRTMEAFF
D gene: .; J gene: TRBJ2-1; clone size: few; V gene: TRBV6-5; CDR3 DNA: TGTGCCAGCAGTTACGGAGTTGAGCAGTTCTTC; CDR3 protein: CASSYGVEQFF
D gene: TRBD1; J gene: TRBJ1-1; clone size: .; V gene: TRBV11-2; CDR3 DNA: TGTGCCAGCAGCCTCGGACAGGGCGAAGCTTTCTTT; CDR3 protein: CASSLGQGEAFF
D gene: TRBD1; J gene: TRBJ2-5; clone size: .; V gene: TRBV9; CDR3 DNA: TGTGCCAGCAGCGACCGGGACAGGGACCAAGAGACCCAGTACTTC; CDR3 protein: CASSDRDRDQETQYF
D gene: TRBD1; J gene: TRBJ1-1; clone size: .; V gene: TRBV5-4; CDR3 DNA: TGTGCCAGCAGCTACAGGGGTTCCGAAGCTTTCTTT; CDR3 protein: CASSYRGSEAFF
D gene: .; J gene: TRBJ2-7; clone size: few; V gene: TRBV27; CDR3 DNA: TGTGCCAGCAGTTCCTACAGGGAATCCTACGAGCAGTACTTC; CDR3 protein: CASSSYRESYEQYF
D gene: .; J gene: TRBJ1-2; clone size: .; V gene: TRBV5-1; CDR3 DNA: TGCGCCAGCAGCCAGGACCCCCCCGGGGATGGCTACACCTTC; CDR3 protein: CASSQDPPGDGYTF
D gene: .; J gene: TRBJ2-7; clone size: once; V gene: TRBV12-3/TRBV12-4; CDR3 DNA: TGTGCCAGCAGTTTGATTGGACAGCGATCCTACGAGCAGTACTTC; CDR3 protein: CASSLIGQRSYEQYF
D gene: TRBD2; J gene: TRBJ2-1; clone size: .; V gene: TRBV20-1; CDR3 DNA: TGCAGTGCTAGAGACCTACGGACTAGCGGCAACAATGAGCAGTTCTTC; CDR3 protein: CSARDLRTSGNNEQFF
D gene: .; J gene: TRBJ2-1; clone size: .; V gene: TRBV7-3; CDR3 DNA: TGTGCCAGCAGCTCAACGGGGCCGAGTCAGCGAACGTTCTTC; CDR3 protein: CASSSTGPSQRTFF
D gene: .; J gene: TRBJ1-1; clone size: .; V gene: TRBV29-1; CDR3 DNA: TGCAGCGTTGCCCCGGATCAAGGGGTCCTCATCCCGGCTTTCTTT; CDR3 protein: CSVAPDQGVLIPAFF
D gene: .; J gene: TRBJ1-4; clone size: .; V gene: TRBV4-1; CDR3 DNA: TGCGCCAGCTCCAGGTTTGAGAATGAAAAACTGTTTTTT; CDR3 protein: CASSRFENEKLFF
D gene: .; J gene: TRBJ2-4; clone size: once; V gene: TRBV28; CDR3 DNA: TGTGCCAGCAGTACACCCGTCGAGATAAGGATTCAGGGGTATGGAAACATTCAGTACTTC; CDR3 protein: CASSTPVEIRIQGYGNIQYF
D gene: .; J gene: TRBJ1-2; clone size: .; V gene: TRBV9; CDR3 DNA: TGTGCCAGCAGCGCCGAAACCGTCGACAGCTATGGCTACACCTTC; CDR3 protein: CASSAETVDSYGYTF